These 5 T cell receptor beta chains originate from one sample sequenced in a study of blood T cell repertoires in COVID-19. Clones were sequenced by immunoSEQ multiplex PCR, and TCRdb holds only the in-frame ones, with some missing. The profile covers some 30,000 clones, with more than 70% appearing a single time and 35% to 55% taken by the ten largest. Specimen: peripheral blood. The receptor set was obtained from a human donor in a cohort sampled during active COVID-19.

V is TRBV2 and J is TRBJ1-5; 9 positions match TRBD1. V was pared by 7 bases and J by 4 bases, with 8 bases of the junction left unmatched. Germline CDR1 and CDR2: SNHLY and FYNNEI. The CDR3 has 15 amino acids. The CDR3 bases are TGTGCCAGCACCGCGGACAGGGGTCCTAATCAGCCCCAGCATTTT. Its translation: CASTADRGPNQPQHF.

V usage is TRBV28 and J usage is TRBJ2-7; D is perhaps TRBD2 (5 bases). Trimming removed 3 bases from V and 0 bases from J, with 9 bases in between. Germline lookup yields CDR1 MDHEN and CDR2 SYDVKM. This CDR3 has 14 residues. This CDR3 reads CASSFSGVSYEQYF. The CDR3 DNA follows: TGTGCCAGCAGTTTTTCCGGGGTCTCCTACGAGCAGTACTTC.

The chain couples TRBV6-5 to TRBJ1-4; D is unresolved. Germline V gene data show CDR1 as MNHEY and CDR2 as SVGAGI. CDR3 size: 15 residues. V was clipped by 5 bases and J by 0 bases, with 10 bases between them. Here the CDR3 reads CASSRALTTNEKLFF. The CDR3 region has the DNA TGTGCCAGCAGTCGCGCGCTTACAACTAATGAAAAACTGTTTTTT.

The chain is built from TRBV27 and TRBJ2-1; D is undetermined. V was trimmed by 5 bases and J by 3 bases, leaving 8 bases between them. The CDR3 has 13 amino acids. From germline, CDR1 is MNHEY and CDR2 SMNVEV (reference sequence). The CDR3 sequence: CASSPLYYNEQFF. The CDR3 DNA is TGTGCCAGCAGTCCCCTTTACTACAATGAGCAGTTCTTC.

The CDR3 DNA is TGTGCCAGCACCACCGGGGGGGGTCTTAACTATGGCTACACCTTC. Translation: CASTTGGGLNYGYTF. The chain carries TRBV28 and TRBJ1-2; TRBD1 might be the D (5 bases). The CDR3 covers 15 residues. Deletions cut 7 bases from V and 1 base from J, with 16 bases between. CDR1 and CDR2 from the germline V gene are MDHEN and SYDVKM.